This T cell receptor (beta chain) was captured by sequencing in a study of Ad26.COV2.S vaccination and SARS-CoV-2 variants. Notes on the study in general: Vaccine and placebo recipients had comparable breadth of non-spike TCRs.

Treatment reported: roughly 18 received Ad26.COV2.S at low or high dose, single or two shots; 5 received placebo; per-sample allocation not given. The study sampled participants on day 63 after the first vaccine or placebo injection. Assay used: immunoSEQ multiplex PCR; TCRdb lists only in-frame clones, some missing. The data show 380,000 or so clones, under 90% seen once. V was trimmed by 5 bases and J by 3 bases, leaving 13 bases between them. CDR3 length: 14 residues. CDR1 and CDR2 from the germline V gene are SGHVS and FNYEAQ. As regards this clone: The antigen is undetermined.

The gene calls are TRBV7-6 and TRBJ1-2; D is unresolved. This specimen consisted of peripheral blood, obtained in a trial of Ad26.COV2.S vaccine versus placebo. The receptor was isolated from a person aged 18-65 years who received the Ad26.COV2.S COVID-19 vaccine or a placebo. For the CDR3, the DNA is TGTGCCAGCAGCCCTGCGCGGGCCTACTATGGCTACACCTTC. It specifies CASSPARAYYGYTF.